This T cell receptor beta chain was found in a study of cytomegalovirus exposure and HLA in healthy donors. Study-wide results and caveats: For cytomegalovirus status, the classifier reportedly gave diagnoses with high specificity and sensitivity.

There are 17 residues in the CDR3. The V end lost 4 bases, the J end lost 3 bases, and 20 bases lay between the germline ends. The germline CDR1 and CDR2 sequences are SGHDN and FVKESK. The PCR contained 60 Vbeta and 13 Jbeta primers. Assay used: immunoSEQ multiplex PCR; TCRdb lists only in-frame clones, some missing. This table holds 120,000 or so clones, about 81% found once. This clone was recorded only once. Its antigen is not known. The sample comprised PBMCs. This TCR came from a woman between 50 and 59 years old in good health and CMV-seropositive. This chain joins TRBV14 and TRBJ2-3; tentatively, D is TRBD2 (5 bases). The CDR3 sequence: CASSLSRTGKGTDTQYF. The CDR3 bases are TGTGCCAGCAGCCTATCCAGGACGGGAAAAGGGACAGATACGCAGTATTTT.